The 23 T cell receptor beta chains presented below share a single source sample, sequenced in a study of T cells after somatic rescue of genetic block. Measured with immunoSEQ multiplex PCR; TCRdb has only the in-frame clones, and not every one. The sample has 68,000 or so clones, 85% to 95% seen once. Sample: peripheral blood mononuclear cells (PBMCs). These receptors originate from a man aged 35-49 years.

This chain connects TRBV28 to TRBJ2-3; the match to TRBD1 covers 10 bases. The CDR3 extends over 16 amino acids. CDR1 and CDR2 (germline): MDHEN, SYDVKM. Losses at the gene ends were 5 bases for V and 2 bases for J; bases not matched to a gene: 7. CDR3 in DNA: TGTGCCAGCAGTATTCCGGGACAGGGGACCACAGATACGCAGTATTTT. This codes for CASSIPGQGTTDTQYF. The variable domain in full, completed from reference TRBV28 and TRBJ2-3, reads DVKVTQSSRYLVKRTGEKVFLECVQDMDHENMFWYRQDPGLGLRLIYFSYDVKMKEKGDIPEGYSVSREKKERFSLILESASTNQTSMYLCASSIPGQGTTDTQYFGPGTRLTVL.

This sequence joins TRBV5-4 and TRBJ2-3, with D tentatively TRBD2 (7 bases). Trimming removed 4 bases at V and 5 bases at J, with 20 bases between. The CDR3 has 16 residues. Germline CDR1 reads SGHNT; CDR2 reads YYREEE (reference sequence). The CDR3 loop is CASSPEGGMWEDTQYF. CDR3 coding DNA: TGTGCCAGCAGCCCAGAGGGGGGGATGTGGGAAGATACGCAGTATTTT.

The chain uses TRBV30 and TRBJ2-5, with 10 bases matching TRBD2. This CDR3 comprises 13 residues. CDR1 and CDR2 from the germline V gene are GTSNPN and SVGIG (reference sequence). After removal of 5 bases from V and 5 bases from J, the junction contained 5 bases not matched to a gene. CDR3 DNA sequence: TGTGCCTGGGCGGGGGGACTAGCGGAGACCCAGTACTTC. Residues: CAWAGGLAETQYF.

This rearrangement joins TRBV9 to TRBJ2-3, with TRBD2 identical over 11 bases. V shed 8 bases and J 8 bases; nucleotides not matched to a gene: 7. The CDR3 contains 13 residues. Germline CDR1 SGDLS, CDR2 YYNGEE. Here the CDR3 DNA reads TGTGCCAGTGGAAGCGGGACTAGCGGTACGCAGTATTTT. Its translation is CASGSGTSGTQYF.

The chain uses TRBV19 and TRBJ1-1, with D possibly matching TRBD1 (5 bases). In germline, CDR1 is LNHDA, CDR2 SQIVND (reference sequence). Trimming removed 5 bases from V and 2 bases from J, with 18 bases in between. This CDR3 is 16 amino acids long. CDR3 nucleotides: TGTGCCAGTAGTTATAAACACGGGACGGACAACACTGAAGCTTTCTTT. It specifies CASSYKHGTDNTEAFF.

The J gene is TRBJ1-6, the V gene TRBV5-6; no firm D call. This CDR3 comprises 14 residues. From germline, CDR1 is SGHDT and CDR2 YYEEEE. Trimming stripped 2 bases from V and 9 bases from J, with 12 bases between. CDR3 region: CASSFGSVFSPLHF. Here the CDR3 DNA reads TGTGCCAGCAGCTTTGGCAGTGTGTTTTCACCCCTCCACTTT.

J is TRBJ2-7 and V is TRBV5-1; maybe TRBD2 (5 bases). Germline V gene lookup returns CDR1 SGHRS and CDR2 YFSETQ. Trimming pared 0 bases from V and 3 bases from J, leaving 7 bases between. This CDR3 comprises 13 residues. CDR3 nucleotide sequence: TGCGCCAGCAGCTTGGCCCGGGACTACGAGCAGTACTTC. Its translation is CASSLARDYEQYF.

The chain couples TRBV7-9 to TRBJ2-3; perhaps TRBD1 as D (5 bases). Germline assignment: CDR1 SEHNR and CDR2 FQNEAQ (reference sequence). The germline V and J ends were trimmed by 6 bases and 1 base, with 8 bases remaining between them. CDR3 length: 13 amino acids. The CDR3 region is CASRSTGTDTQYF. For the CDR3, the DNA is TGTGCCAGCAGATCGACAGGCACAGATACGCAGTATTTT. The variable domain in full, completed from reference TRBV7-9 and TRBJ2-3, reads DTGVSQNPRHKITKRGQNVTFRCDPISEHNRLYWYRQTLGQGPEFLTYFQNEAQLEKSRLLSDRFSAERPKGSFSTLEIQRTEQGDSAMYLCASRSTGTDTQYFGPGTRLTVL.

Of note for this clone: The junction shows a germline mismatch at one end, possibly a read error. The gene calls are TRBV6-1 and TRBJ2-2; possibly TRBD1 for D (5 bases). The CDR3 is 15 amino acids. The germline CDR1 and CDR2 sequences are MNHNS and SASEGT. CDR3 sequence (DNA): TGTGCCAGCAGTGAAGCCAGACAGAACCCCGGGGAGCTGTTTTTT. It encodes CASSEARQNPGELFF.

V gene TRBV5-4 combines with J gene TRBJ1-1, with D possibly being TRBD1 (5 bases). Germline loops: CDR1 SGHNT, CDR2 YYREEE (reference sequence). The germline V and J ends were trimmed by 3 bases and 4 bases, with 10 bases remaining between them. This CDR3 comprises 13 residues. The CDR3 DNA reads TGTGCCAGCAGCTGGCGGGGGGGCACTGAAGCTTTCTTT. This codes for CASSWRGGTEAFF.

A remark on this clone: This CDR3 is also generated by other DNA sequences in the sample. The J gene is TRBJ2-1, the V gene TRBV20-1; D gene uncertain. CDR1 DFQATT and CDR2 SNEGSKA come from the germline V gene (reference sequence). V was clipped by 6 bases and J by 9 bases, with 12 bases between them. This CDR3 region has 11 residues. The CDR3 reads CSANLGSEQFF. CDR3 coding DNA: TGCAGTGCCAATTTGGGCTCTGAGCAGTTCTTC.

The CDR3: CASSWDPEGSYEQYF. In nucleotides, the CDR3 is TGTGCCAGCAGTTGGGATCCCGAGGGGTCCTACGAGCAGTACTTC. The chain recombines TRBV6-6 with TRBJ2-7, with D possibly being TRBD1 or TRBD2 (5 bases each). The V gene lost 4 bases and the J gene lost 1 base, with 14 bases spanning the gap. The CDR3 covers 15 residues. Germline V gene sequence: CDR1 MNHNY, CDR2 SVGAGI (reference sequence).

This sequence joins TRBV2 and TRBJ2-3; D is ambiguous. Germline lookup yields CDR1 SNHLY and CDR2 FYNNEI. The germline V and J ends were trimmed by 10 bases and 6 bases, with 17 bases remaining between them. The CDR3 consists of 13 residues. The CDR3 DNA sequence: TGTGCCACCGCTCCTCAGACAAGGGATACGCAGTATTTT. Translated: CATAPQTRDTQYF.

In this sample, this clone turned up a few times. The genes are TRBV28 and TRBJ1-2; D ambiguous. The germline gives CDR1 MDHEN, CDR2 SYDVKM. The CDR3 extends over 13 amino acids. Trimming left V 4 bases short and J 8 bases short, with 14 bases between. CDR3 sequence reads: CASSSKVYEGYTF. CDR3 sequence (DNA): TGTGCCAGCAGTTCGAAGGTATATGAGGGCTACACCTTC.

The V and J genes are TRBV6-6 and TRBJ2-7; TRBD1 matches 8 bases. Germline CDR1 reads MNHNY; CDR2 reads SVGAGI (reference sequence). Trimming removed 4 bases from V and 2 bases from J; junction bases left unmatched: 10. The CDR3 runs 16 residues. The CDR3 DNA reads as TGTGCCAGCAGTTCCCCCGAGACAGGGGCTACCTACGAGCAGTACTTC. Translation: CASSSPETGATYEQYF.

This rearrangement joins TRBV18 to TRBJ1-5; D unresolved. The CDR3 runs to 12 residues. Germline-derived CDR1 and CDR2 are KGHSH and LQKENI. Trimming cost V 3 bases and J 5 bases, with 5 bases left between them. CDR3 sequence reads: CASSPPDQPQHF. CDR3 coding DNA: TGTGCCAGCTCACCTCCTGATCAGCCCCAGCATTTT.

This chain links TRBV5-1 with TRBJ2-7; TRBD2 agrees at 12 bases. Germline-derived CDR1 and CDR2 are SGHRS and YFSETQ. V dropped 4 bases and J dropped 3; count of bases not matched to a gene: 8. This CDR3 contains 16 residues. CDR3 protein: CASSALLAGGVYEQYF. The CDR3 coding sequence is TGCGCCAGCAGCGCCCTACTAGCGGGAGGCGTCTACGAGCAGTACTTC.

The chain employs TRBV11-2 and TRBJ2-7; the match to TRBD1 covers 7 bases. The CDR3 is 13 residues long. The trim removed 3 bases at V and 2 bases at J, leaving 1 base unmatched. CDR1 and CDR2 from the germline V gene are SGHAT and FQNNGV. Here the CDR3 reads CASSFGTAYEQYF. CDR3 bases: TGTGCCAGCAGCTTCGGGACAGCCTACGAGCAGTACTTC.

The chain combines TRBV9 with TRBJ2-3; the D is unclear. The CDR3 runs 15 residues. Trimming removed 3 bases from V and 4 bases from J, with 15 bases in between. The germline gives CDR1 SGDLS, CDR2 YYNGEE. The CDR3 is CASSASRIVADTQYF. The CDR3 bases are TGTGCCAGCAGCGCCAGTAGGATAGTCGCAGATACGCAGTATTTT.

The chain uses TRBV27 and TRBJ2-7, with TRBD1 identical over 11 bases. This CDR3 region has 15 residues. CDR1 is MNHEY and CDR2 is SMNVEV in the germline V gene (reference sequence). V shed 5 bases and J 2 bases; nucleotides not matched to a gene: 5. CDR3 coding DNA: TGTGCCAGCAGTCTGGGACAGGGGGGACCCTACGAGCAGTACTTC. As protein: CASSLGQGGPYEQYF.

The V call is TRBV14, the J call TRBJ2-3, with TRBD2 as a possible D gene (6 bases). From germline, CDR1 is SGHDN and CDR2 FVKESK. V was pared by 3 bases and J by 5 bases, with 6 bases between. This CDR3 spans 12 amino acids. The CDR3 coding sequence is TGTGCCAGCAGCCACGGGGGAGATACGCAGTATTTT. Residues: CASSHGGDTQYF. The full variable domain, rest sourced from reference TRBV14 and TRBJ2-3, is EAGVTQFPSHSVIEKGQTVTLRCDPISGHDNLYWYRRVMGKEIKFLLHFVKESKQDESGMPNNRFLAERTGGTYSTLKVQPAELEDSGVYFCASSHGGDTQYFGPGTRLTVL.

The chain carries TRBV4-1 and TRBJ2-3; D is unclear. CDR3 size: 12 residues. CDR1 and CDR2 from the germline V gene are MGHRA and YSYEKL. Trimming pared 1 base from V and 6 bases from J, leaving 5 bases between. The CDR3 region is CASSQVADTQYF. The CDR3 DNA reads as TGCGCCAGCAGCCAAGTCGCCGATACGCAGTATTTT.

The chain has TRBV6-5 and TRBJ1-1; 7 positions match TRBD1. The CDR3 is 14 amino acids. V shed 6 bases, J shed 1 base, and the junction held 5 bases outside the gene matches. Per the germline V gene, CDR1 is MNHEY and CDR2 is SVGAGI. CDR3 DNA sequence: TGTGCCAGCAGCCGCGGGACAGAGAACACTGAAGCTTTCTTT. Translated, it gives CASSRGTENTEAFF.